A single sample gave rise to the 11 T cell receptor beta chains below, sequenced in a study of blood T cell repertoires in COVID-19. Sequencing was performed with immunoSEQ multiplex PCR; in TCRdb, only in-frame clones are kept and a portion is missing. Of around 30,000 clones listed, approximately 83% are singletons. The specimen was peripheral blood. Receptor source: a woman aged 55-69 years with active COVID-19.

The CDR3 sequence: CASATPGTGVYEQYF. The CDR3 bases are TGTGCCAGTGCAACACCCGGGACAGGGGTTTACGAGCAGTACTTC. The chain joins TRBV27 to TRBJ2-7; 10 positions match TRBD1. The V and J ends lost 9 bases and 4 bases, in that order; junction bases with no gene match: 12. Per germline, CDR1 MNHEY and CDR2 SMNVEV (reference sequence). CDR3 length equals 15 residues.

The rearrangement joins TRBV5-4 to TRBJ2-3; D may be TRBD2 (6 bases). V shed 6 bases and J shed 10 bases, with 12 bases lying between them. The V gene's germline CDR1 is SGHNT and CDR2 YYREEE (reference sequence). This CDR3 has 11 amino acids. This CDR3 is CASNGRDSQYF. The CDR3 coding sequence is TGTGCCAGCAACGGCCGGGACTCGCAGTATTTT.

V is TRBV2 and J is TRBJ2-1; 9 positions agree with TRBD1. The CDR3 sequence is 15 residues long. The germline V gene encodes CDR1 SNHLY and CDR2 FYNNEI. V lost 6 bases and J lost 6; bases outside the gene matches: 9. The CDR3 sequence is CASSYTGGPGNEQFF. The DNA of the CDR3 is TGTGCCAGCAGCTACACAGGGGGCCCGGGCAATGAGCAGTTCTTC.

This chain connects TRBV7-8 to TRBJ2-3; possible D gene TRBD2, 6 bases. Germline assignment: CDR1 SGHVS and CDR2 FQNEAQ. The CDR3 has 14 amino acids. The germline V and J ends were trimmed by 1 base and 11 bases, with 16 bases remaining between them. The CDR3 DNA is TGTGCCAGCAGCTTAGTGGAGGGAGGTTGGGGGCAGTATTTT. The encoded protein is CASSLVEGGWGQYF.

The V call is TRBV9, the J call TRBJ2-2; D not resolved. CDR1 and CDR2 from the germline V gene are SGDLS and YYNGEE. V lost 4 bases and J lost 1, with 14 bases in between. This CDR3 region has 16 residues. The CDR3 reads CASSPWATENTGELFF. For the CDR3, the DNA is TGTGCCAGCAGCCCCTGGGCCACGGAGAACACCGGGGAGCTGTTTTTT. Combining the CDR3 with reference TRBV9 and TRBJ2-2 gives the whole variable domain DSGVTQTPKHLITATGQRVTLRCSPRSGDLSVYWYQQSLDQGLQFLIQYYNGEERAKGNILERFSAQQFPDLHSELNLSSLELGDSALYFCASSPWATENTGELFFGEGSRLTVL.

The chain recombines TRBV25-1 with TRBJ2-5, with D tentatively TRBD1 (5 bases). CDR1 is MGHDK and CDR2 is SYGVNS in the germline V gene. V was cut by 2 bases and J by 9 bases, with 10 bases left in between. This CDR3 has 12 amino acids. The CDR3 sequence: CASSERGFAQYF. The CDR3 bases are TGTGCCAGCAGTGAAAGGGGCTTTGCCCAGTACTTC.

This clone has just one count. The chain's CDR3 is CASGGLAGAYEQYF. The CDR3 region has the DNA TGTGCCAGCGGGGGACTAGCGGGGGCCTACGAGCAGTACTTC. The chain combines TRBV2 with TRBJ2-7; 14 bases line up with TRBD2. Germline CDR1 reads SNHLY; CDR2 reads FYNNEI. This CDR3 comprises 14 residues. J lost 2 bases, V lost 8 bases, and 2 bases had no gene match.

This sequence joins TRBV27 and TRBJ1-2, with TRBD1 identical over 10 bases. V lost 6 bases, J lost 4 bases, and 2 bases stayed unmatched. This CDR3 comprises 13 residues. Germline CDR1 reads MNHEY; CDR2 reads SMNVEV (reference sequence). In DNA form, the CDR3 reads TGTGCCAGCAGGACAGGGGGCGGCTATGGCTACACCTTC. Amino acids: CASRTGGGYGYTF.

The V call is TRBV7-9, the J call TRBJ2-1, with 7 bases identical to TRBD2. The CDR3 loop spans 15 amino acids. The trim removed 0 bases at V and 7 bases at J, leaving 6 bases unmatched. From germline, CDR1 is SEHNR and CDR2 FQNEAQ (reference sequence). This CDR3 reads CASSLAGGMGNEQFF. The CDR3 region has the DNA TGTGCCAGCAGCTTAGCGGGAGGGATGGGGAATGAGCAGTTCTTC.

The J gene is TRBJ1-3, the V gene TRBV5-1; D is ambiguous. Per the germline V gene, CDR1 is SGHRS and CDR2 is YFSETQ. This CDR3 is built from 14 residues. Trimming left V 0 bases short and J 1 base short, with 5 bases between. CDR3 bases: TGCGCCAGCAGCTTGGGTAATTCTGGAAACACCATATATTTT. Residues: CASSLGNSGNTIYF.

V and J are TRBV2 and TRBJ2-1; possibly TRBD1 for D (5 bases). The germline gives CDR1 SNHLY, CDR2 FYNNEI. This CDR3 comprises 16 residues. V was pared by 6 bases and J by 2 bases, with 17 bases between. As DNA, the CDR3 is TGTGCCAGCAGCGAGTCCCCGGACACAACCTACAATGAGCAGTTCTTC. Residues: CASSESPDTTYNEQFF.